Sequencing of this T cell receptor beta chain was carried out in a study of T cell responses to AZD1222 COVID-19 vaccine. In this sample, this clone turned up once. As yet, its antigen is unknown. General observations from the study: Only 6 or 7 people who got AZD1222 tested seropositive at baseline.

J was trimmed by 5 bases and V by 3 bases; bases with no gene match: 8. CDR1 LNHDA and CDR2 SQIVND come from the germline V gene (reference sequence). This CDR3 contains 15 residues. Repertoires were generated with immunoSEQ multiplex PCR, while TCRdb's copy carries only in-frame clones and drops some. The profile shows fewer than 150,000 clones, roughly 91% of them singletons. The sequencing here drew on peripheral blood, taken 28 days after the second AZD1222 dose. The rearrangement joins TRBV19 to TRBJ1-2; 8 nucleotides agree with TRBD1. This TCR was sampled from an adult who received the AZD1222 COVID-19 vaccine. DNA of the CDR3: TGTGCCAGTAGTATGTCGAGACAGGGGATATATGGCTACACCTTC. This codes for CASSMSRQGIYGYTF. Based on the CDR3 plus reference TRBV19 and TRBJ1-2, the full variable domain is DGGITQSPKYLFRKEGQNVTLSCEQNLNHDAMYWYRQDPGQGLRLIYYSQIVNDFQKGDIAEGYSVSREKKESFPLTVTSAQKNPTAFYLCASSMSRQGIYGYTFGSGTRLTVV.